This TCR beta chain stems from a study of blood T cell repertoires in COVID-19. Study background: Nucleic acid was either cDNA or gDNA, and it came from T cells, B-cell-depleted T cells, or PBMCs.

Seattle's cohort entered during active infection and was followed longitudinally. V lost 2 bases, J lost 4 bases, and 8 bases lay in between. Germline CDR1 MNHEY, CDR2 SVGEGT. This CDR3 comprises 13 residues. The authors' processing: By means of reference gene primer amplification, nucleated cell counts were estimated. This table comes from immunoSEQ multiplex PCR, and its TCRdb copy is limited to in-frame clones, with some not included. V and J calls and clone size are as listed in that table; D and trimming were resolved from the DNA. Among about 160,000 clones listed, approximately 90% were seen once.

The chain recombines TRBV6-2 or TRBV6-3 with TRBJ1-2, with unresolved D. The sample taken for sequencing was peripheral blood. This clonotype was sampled from a woman aged 65 to 85 with COVID-19, enrolled during active disease. CDR3: CASSYGQIYGYTF. The CDR3 nucleotides are TGTGCCAGCAGTTACGGCCAGATCTATGGCTACACCTTC.